Listed here are 15 T cell receptor beta chains from one sample, sequenced in a study of cytomegalovirus exposure and HLA in healthy donors. 60 Vbeta and 13 Jbeta primers were used in PCR. Method: immunoSEQ multiplex PCR; TCRdb's copy keeps in-frame clones and lacks some. The sample lists under 100,000 clones; less than 80% were seen once. The sequenced sample was PBMCs. The receptors were sampled from a human donor in good health.

The chain combines TRBV7-8 with TRBJ1-5; unclear D gene. The CDR3 is 15 amino acids. Germline V gives CDR1 SGHVS, CDR2 FQNEAQ. V gave up 1 base and J gave up 8 bases, with 15 bases separating them. DNA for the CDR3: TGTGCCAGCAGCTTAGTCGAGGGTGCCGACAAGCCCCAGCATTTT. It specifies CASSLVEGADKPQHF.

The V call is TRBV21-1, the J call TRBJ1-1; TRBD1 is the table's D call, not checked against the DNA. TRBV21-1 is marked as a pseudogene. The length of the CDR3 is 17 residues. CDR3 in DNA: TGTGCCAGCAGCAAGTTTGGGCCCGAAGCCGCGTTCACTGAAGCTTTCTTT. Amino acid sequence: CASSKFGPEAAFTEAFF.

This chain connects TRBV10-2 to TRBJ2-1, with TRBD2 identical over 9 bases. The CDR3 totals 16 residues. Trimming took 5 bases from V and 4 from J; bases not matched to a gene: 9. Germline V gene sequence: CDR1 WSHSY, CDR2 SAAADI. CDR3 nucleotides: TGCGCCAGCAGTCGAGCGGGGGGCCTGATTTACAATGAGCAGTTCTTC. Its protein is CASSRAGGLIYNEQFF.

The rearrangement joins TRBV9 to TRBJ2-3; D is uncertain. The CDR3 length is 13 residues. Germline loops: CDR1 SGDLS, CDR2 YYNGEE. Trimming removed 4 bases at V and 0 bases at J, with 6 bases between. The CDR3 sequence: CASSRTSTDTQYF. The DNA of the CDR3 is TGTGCCAGCAGCAGAACTAGCACAGATACGCAGTATTTT.

The DNA for the CDR3 is TGTGCCACCAGCAGAGAGAGGCAGGGGGCGGGGGAGCAGTACTTC. This gives the protein CATSRERQGAGEQYF. The chain has TRBV15 and TRBJ2-7, with 8 nucleotides matching TRBD1. Germline V gene data show CDR1 as LNHNV and CDR2 as YYDKDF (reference sequence). The trim removed 0 bases at V and 7 bases at J, leaving 8 bases unmatched. The CDR3 totals 15 residues.

This clone came up a few times. This chain joins TRBV5-1 and TRBJ2-7; 7 bases match TRBD1. Germline loops: CDR1 SGHRS, CDR2 YFSETQ. Trimming removed 5 bases from V and 0 bases from J; junction bases left unmatched: 5. The CDR3 runs 14 residues. The CDR3 reads CASRPQGSSYEQYF. The CDR3 bases are TGCGCCAGCAGGCCACAGGGGAGCTCCTACGAGCAGTACTTC.

The rearrangement uses TRBV29-1 and TRBJ2-2; 7 nucleotides match TRBD1. Germline CDR1 reads SQVTM; CDR2 reads ANQGSEA. The CDR3 is 15 residues long. V shed 0 bases, J shed 7 bases, and the junction held 8 bases outside the gene matches. CDR3 amino acids: CSVEERIGGGGELFF. The CDR3 bases are TGCAGCGTTGAAGAACGGATAGGGGGCGGCGGGGAGCTGTTTTTT.

The chain recombines TRBV6-1 with TRBJ1-2; TRBD1 matches at 8 bases. This CDR3 has 14 amino acids. Trimming took 1 base from V and 8 from J; bases not matched to a gene: 6. Germline CDR1 and CDR2: MNHNS and SASEGT. The DNA of the CDR3 is TGTGCCAGCAGTGAAGGGACAGGGATCTCCGGCTACACCTTC. It specifies CASSEGTGISGYTF.

The chain recombines TRBV7-2 with TRBJ2-7, with TRBD1 matching 9 bases. From germline, CDR1 is SGHTA and CDR2 FQGNSA. The junction had 4 bases not matched to a gene; V was cut back by 1 base and J by 0 bases. The CDR3 loop spans 16 amino acids. This CDR3 is CASSLGGDRVSYEQYF. The CDR3 nucleotides are TGTGCCAGCAGCTTAGGCGGGGACAGGGTCTCCTACGAGCAGTACTTC.

The rearrangement uses TRBV6-1 and TRBJ2-2; TRBD1 matches 7 bases. CDR1 is MNHNS and CDR2 is SASEGT in the germline V gene. CDR3 length: 14 amino acids. With V trimmed by 10 bases and J by 1 base, 6 bases remained unmatched. The CDR3: CAITGQLNTGELFF. The CDR3, as DNA: TGTGCCATCACGGGACAGCTGAACACCGGGGAGCTGTTTTTT.

V usage is TRBV15 and J usage is TRBJ2-7; tentatively, D is TRBD2 (6 bases). The V and J ends lost 0 bases and 3 bases respectively, with 9 bases between them. Germline V gives CDR1 LNHNV, CDR2 YYDKDF (reference sequence). CDR3 size: 14 residues. The CDR3 nucleotides read TGTGCCACCAGCAGAGATCGGGGGTTCTACGAGCAGTACTTC. It specifies CATSRDRGFYEQYF.

CDR3 residues: CASSQTGTGRNQPQHF. CDR3 nucleotide sequence: TGTGCCAGCAGCCAAACCGGGACAGGGAGAAATCAGCCCCAGCATTTT. The rearrangement joins TRBV7-9 to TRBJ1-5; 9 nucleotides agree with TRBD1. Germline CDR1 and CDR2: SEHNR and FQNEAQ (reference sequence). The CDR3 length is 16 residues. V trimming: 5 bases; J trimming: 4 bases; junction bases outside the gene matches: 9.

The chain links TRBV4-1 to TRBJ1-5, with D uncertain. Germline V gene sequence: CDR1 MGHRA, CDR2 YSYEKL. This CDR3 is 14 amino acids long. Trimming removed 4 bases from V and 4 bases from J, with 11 bases in between. The CDR3 coding sequence is TGCGCCAGCAGCCTTGTCGGGGTAAATCAGCCCCAGCATTTT. Translation gives CASSLVGVNQPQHF.

This chain links TRBV5-4 with TRBJ2-2; TRBD1 aligns across 8 bases. CDR1 SGHNT and CDR2 YYREEE come from the germline V gene (reference sequence). The V gene end was trimmed by 3 bases and the J gene end by 5 bases; junction bases not matched to a gene: 3. The CDR3 runs 14 residues. Here the CDR3 DNA reads TGTGCCAGCAGCTCCGACAGGGGAACCGGGGAGCTGTTTTTT. Amino acid sequence: CASSSDRGTGELFF.

This rearrangement joins TRBV7-8 to TRBJ1-5, with D tentatively TRBD1 (5 bases). CDR3 length: 17 residues. Trimming left V 5 bases short and J 3 bases short, with 20 bases between. CDR1 and CDR2 (germline): SGHVS, FQNEAQ. The CDR3: CASSPSVGGTINQPQHF. The DNA of the CDR3 is TGTGCCAGCAGCCCGTCTGTGGGAGGGACGATCAATCAGCCCCAGCATTTT.